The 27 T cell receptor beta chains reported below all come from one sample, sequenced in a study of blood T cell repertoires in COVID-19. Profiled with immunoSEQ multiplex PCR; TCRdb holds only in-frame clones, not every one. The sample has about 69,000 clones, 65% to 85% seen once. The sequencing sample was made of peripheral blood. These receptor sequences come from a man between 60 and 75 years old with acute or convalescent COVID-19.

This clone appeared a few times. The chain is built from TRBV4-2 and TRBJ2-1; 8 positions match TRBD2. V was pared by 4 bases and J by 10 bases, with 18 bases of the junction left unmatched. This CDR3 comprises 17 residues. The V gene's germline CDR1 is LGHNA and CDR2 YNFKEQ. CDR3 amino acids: CASSLKEGKGLAEEQFF. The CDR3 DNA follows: TGTGCCAGCAGCCTGAAAGAAGGCAAAGGACTAGCTGAAGAGCAGTTCTTC.

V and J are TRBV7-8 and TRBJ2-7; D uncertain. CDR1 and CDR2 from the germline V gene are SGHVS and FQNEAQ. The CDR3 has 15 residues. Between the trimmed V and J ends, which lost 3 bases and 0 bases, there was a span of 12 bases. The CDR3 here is CASSLGRPSSYEQYF. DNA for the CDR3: TGTGCCAGCAGCTTGGGCAGGCCGAGCTCCTACGAGCAGTACTTC.

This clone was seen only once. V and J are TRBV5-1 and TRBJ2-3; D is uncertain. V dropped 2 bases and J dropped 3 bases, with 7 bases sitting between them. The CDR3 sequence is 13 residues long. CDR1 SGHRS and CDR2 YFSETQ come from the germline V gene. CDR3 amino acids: CASSLEFTDTQYF. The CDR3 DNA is TGCGCCAGCAGCTTAGAGTTTACAGATACGCAGTATTTT.

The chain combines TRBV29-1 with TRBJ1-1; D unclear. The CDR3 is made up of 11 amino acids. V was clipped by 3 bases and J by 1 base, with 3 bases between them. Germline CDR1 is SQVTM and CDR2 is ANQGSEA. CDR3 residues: CSVDRNTEAFF. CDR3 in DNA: TGCAGCGTTGACAGGAACACTGAAGCTTTCTTT.

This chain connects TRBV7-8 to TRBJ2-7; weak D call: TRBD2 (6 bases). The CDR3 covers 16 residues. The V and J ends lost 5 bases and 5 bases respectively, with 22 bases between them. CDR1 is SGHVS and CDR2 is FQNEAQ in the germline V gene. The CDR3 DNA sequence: TGTGCCAGCAGCCCAAGTCGGAGGGCCATGGTGGACGAGCAGTACTTC. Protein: CASSPSRRAMVDEQYF.

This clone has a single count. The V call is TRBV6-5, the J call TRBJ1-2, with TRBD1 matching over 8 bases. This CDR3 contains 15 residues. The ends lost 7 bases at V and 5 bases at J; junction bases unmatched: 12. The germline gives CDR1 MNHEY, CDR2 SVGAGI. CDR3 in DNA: TGTGCCAGCACAAAAGGGACAGGAGCCTATTATGGCTACACCTTC. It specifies CASTKGTGAYYGYTF.

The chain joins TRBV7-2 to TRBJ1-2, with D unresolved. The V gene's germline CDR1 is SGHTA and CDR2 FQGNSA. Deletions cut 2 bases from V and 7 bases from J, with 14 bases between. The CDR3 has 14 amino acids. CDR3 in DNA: TGTGCCAGCAGCTTACGAGAGAGATCGGGTGGCTACACCTTC. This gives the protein CASSLRERSGGYTF.

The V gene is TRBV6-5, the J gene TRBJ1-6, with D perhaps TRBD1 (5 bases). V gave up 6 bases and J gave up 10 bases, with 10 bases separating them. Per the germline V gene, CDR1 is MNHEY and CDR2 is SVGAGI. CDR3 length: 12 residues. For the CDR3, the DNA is TGTGCCAGCAGGTCAGGGAAATCACCCCTCCACTTT. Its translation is CASRSGKSPLHF.

CDR3 nucleotides: TGTGCCAGCATTCGACAGGGTGGTCCTAATGAAAAACTGTTTTTT. Translation gives CASIRQGGPNEKLFF. The chain joins TRBV2 to TRBJ1-4; 7 bases agree with TRBD1. The CDR3 loop spans 15 amino acids. Germline-derived CDR1 and CDR2 are SNHLY and FYNNEI. J was trimmed by 3 bases and V by 7 bases; bases with no gene match: 8.

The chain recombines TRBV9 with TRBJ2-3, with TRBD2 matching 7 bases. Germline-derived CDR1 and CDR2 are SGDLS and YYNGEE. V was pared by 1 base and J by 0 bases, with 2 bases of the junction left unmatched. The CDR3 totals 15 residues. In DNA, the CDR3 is TGTGCCAGCAGCGTAAGGGAGGGAAGCACAGATACGCAGTATTTT. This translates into CASSVREGSTDTQYF.

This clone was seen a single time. This CDR3 reads CASSISSSGGPWDEQFF. For the CDR3, the DNA is TGTGCCAGTAGTATATCCTCTAGCGGGGGGCCCTGGGATGAGCAGTTCTTC. V gene TRBV19 combines with J gene TRBJ2-1, with 11 nucleotides matching TRBD2. Germline V CDR1 and CDR2: LNHDA, SQIVND (reference sequence). V lost 2 bases, J lost 8 bases, and 11 bases stayed unmatched. CDR3 size: 17 residues.

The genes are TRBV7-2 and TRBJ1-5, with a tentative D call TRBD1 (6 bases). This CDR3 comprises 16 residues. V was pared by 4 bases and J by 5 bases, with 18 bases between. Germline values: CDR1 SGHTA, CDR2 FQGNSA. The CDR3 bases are TGTGCCAGCAGCTCCCTGGGGTGGGACACATATCAGCCCCAGCATTTT. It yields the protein CASSSLGWDTYQPQHF.

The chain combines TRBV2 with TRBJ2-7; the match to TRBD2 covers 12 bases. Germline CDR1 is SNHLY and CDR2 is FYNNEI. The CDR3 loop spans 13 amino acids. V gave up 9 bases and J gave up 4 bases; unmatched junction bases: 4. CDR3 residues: CASRLAGEYEQYF. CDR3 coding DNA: TGTGCCAGTCGACTAGCGGGGGAGTACGAGCAGTACTTC.

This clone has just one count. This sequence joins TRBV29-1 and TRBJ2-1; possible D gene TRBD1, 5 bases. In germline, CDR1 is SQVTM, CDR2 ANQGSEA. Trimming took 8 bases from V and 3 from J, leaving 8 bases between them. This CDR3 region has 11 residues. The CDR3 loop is CSLDSYNEQFF. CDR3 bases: TGCAGCTTAGACAGCTACAATGAGCAGTTCTTC.

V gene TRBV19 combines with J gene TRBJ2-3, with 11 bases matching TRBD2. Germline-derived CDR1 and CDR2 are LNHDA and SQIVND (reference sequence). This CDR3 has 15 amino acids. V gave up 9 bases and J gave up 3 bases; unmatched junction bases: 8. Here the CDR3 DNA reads TGTGCCAGCTTGACGACTAGCGGGGCTACAGATACGCAGTATTTT. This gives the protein CASLTTSGATDTQYF.

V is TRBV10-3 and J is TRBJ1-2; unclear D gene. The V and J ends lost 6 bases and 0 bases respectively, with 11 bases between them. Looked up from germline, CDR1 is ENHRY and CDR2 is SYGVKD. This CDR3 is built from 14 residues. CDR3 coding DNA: TGTGCCATCAGCAGTTTGGACTCTAACTATGGCTACACCTTC. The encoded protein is CAISSLDSNYGYTF.

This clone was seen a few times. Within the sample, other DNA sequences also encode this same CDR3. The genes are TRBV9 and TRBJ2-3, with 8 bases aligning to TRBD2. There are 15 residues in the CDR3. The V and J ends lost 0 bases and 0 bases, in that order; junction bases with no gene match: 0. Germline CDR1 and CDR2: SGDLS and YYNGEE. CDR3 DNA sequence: TGTGCCAGCAGCGTAGGCGGGAGGAGCACAGATACGCAGTATTTT. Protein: CASSVGGRSTDTQYF.

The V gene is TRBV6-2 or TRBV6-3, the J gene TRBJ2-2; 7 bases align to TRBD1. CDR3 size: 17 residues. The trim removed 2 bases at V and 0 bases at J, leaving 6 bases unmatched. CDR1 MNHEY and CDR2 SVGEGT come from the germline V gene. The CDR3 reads CASSYPPGTANTGELFF. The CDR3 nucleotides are TGTGCCAGCAGTTACCCTCCCGGGACAGCGAACACCGGGGAGCTGTTTTTT.

CDR3 protein: CASSSPQGIGWDEQYF. CDR3 sequence (DNA): TGTGCCAGCAGCTCGCCACAGGGTATTGGGTGGGACGAGCAGTACTTC. The chain combines TRBV5-4 with TRBJ2-7; TRBD1 is a possible D gene (6 bases). From germline, CDR1 is SGHNT and CDR2 YYREEE (reference sequence). The length of the CDR3 is 16 residues. The V end lost 3 bases, the J end lost 5 bases, and 21 bases lay between the germline ends.

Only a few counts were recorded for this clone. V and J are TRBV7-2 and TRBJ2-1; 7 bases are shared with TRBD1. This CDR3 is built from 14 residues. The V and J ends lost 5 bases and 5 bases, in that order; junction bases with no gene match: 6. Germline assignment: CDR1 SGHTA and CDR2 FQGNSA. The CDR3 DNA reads TGTGCCAGCAGCCAAAGACAGGGAAACAATGAGCAGTTCTTC. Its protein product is CASSQRQGNNEQFF.

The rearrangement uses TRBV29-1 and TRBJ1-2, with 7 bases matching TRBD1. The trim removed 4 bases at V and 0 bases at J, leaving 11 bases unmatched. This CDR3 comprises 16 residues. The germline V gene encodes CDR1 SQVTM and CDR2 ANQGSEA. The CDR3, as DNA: TGCAGCGTTGTATCCTTGCCGGGACAGACTAACTATGGCTACACCTTC. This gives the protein CSVVSLPGQTNYGYTF.

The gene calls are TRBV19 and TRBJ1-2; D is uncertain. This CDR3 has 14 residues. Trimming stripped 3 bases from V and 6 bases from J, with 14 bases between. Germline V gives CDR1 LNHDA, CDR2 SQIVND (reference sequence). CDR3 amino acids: CASSIATEKDGYTF. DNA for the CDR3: TGTGCCAGTAGTATCGCGACGGAGAAAGATGGCTACACCTTC.

The CDR3 spells CASSWEREVVLPGANVLTF. As DNA, the CDR3 is TGTGCCAGCTCCTGGGAAAGGGAGGTTGTTCTTCCTGGGGCCAACGTCCTGACTTTC. The J gene is TRBJ2-6, the V gene TRBV18; tentatively, D is TRBD2 (6 bases). Germline V gives CDR1 KGHSH, CDR2 LQKENI. This CDR3 comprises 19 residues. Trimming removed 6 bases at V and 2 bases at J, with 23 bases between.

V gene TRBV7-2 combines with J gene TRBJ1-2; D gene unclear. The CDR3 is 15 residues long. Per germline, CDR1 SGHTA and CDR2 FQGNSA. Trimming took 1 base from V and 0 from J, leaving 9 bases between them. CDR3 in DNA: TGTGCCAGCAGCTTAGAACCACAAGCTAACTATGGCTACACCTTC. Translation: CASSLEPQANYGYTF.

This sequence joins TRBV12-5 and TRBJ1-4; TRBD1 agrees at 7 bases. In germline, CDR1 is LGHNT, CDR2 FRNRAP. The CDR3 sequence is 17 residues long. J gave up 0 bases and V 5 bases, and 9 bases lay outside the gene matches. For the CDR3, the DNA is TGTGCTAGTGGTATCCGGGACAGAGATGCAACTAATGAAAAACTGTTTTTT. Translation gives CASGIRDRDATNEKLFF.

The CDR3 DNA sequence: TGTGCCAGCAGCCAAGTCGGCGCAGGGGATCAGCCCCAGCATTTT. Its translation: CASSQVGAGDQPQHF. The J gene is TRBJ1-5, the V gene TRBV3-1 (or the pseudogene TRBV3-2), with D possibly TRBD1 on 6 matching bases. The V end lost 1 base, the J end lost 5 bases, and 12 bases lay between the germline ends. CDR3 length equals 15 residues. Germline V lookup: CDR1 LGHDT, CDR2 YNNKEL (reference sequence).

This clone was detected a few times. The CDR3 region is CASSVIPGTVTYSNQPQHF. CDR3 in DNA: TGTGCCAGCAGCGTAATTCCCGGGACAGTGACCTATAGCAATCAGCCCCAGCATTTT. The gene calls are TRBV2 and TRBJ1-5, with 7 positions matching TRBD1. The V and J ends lost 6 bases and 0 bases, in that order; junction bases with no gene match: 17. CDR1 and CDR2 from the germline V gene are SNHLY and FYNNEI. CDR3 length: 19 amino acids.